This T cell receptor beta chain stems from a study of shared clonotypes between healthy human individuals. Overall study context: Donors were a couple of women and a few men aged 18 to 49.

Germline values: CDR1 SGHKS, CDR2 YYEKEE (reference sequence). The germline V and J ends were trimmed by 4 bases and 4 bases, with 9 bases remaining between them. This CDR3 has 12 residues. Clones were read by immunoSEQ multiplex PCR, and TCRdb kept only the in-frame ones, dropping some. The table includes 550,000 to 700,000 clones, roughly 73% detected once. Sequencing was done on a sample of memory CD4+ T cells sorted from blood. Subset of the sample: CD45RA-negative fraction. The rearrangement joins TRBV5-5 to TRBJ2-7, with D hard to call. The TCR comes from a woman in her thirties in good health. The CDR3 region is CASSRDGYEQYF. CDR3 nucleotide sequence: TGTGCCAGCAGCCGAGATGGGTACGAGCAGTACTTC.